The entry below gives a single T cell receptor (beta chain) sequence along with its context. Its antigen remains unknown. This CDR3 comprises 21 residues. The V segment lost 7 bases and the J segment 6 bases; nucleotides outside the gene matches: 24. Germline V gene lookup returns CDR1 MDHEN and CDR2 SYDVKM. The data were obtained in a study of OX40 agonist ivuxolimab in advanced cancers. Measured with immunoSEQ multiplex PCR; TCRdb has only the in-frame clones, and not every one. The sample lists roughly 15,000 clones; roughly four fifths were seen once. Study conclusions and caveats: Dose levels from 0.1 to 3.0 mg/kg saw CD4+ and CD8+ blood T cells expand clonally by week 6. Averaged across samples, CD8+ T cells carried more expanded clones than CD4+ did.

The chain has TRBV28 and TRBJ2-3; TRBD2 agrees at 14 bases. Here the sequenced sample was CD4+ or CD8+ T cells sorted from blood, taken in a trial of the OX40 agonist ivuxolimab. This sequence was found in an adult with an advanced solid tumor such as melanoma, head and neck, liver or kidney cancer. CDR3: CASNHGEMGLAGVTGRDTQYF. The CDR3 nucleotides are TGTGCCAGCAACCATGGAGAAATGGGACTAGCGGGAGTGACGGGCAGGGATACGCAGTATTTT.